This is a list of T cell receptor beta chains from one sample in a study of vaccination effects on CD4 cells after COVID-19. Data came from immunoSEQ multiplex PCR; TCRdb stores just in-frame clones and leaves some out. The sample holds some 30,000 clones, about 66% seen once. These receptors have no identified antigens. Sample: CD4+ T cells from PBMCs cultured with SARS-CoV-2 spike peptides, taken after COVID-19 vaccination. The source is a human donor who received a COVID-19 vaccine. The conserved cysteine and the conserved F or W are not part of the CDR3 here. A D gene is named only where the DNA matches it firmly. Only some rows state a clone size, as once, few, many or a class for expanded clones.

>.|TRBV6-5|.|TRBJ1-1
ASSHGAEAF
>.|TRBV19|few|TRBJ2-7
ASSRVDRNFDEQY
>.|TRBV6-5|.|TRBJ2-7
ASSQTSSYEQY
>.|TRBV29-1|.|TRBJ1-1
SAGQQNTEAF
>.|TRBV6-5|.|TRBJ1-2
ASRNRDGYT
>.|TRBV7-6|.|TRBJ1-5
ASSLETAQPQH
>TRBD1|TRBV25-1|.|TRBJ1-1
ASSVGQGNTEAF
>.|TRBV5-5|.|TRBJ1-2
ASSFDGQPNYGYT
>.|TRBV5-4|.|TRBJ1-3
ASRQDRSSGNTIY
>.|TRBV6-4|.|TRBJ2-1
ASSDTPGFRNEQF
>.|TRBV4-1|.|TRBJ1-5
ASSGNGRNQPQH
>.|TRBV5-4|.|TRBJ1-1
ASSPQPEGTEAF
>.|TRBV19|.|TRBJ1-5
ASSKGTARGNQPQH
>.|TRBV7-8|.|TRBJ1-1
ASSLTQRPTEAF
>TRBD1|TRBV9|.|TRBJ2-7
ASSVSTGGLGEQY
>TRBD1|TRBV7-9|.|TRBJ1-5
ASSLSGGQGGQPQH
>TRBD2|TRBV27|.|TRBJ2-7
ASSLSPLSGRHYEQY
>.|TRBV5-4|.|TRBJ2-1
ASSRENRLNEQF
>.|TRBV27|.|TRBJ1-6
ASSDQFSPLH
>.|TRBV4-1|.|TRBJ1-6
ASSQVSGYNSPLH
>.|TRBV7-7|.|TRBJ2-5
ASSLGGTLQETQY
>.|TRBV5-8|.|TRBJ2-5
ASSLKSLRVQETQY
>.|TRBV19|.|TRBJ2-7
ASRKGPGEQY
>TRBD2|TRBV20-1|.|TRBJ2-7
SASLAGSQIYEQY
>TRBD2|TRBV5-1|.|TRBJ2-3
ASRLAGGPGLADTQY
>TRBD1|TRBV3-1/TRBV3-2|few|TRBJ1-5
ASSETGGYNQPQH
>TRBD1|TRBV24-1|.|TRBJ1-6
ATIKPGQPSYNSPLH
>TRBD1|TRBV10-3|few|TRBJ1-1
AISKTGADTEAF
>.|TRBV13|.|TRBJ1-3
ASSFGYSGNTIY
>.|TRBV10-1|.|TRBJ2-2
ASSEARNTGELF
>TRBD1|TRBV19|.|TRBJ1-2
ASSLTPTGGGGYT
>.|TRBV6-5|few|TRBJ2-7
ASSYSAQVYEQY
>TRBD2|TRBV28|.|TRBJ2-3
ASSSRLAGSTDTQY
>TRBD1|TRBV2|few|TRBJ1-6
ASRPGGTTSPLH
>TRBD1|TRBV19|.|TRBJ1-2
ASSITGTGVYGYT
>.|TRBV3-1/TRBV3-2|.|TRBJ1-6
ASSQEGQGYSPLH
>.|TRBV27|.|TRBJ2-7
ASTSGLGQKREQY
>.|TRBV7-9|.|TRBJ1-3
ASRVESSGNTIY
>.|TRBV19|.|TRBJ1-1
ASLGPFTTEAF
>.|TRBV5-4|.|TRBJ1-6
ASSLDRALNSPLH
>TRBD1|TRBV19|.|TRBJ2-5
ASSRDRAQETQY
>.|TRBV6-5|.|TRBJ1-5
ASSSGHLLNQPQH
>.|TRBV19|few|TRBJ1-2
ASRVSGTKTYGYT
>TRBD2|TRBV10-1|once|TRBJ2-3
ASSTAGVVDTQY
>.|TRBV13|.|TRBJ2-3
ASSLRVSLSRPDTQY
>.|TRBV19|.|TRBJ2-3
ATPPTDTQY
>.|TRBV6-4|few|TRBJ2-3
ASSLGDDTDTQY
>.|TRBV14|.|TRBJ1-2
ASSQGFAYGYT
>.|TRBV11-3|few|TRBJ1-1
ASSSPRVPEAF
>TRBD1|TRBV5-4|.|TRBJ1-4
ASSPDRGLTNEKLF
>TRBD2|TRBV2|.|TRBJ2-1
ASRRLAGDSYNEQF
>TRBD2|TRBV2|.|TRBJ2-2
ASSVTAGGLTGELF
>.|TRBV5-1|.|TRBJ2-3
ASSFRRGADTQY